What follows is one T cell receptor beta chain and its context. The antigen remains undetermined. This sample was included in a study of early T cells in non-severe SARS-CoV-2 infection. One entry per CDR3 protein, called by TCRdb with MiXCR from the 5' RACE reads. Of under 45,000 distinct CDR3 sequences listed, roughly 6.8% are singletons. General study points: A preference for anti-spike CD8 responses marked VDJdb matching, which missed private and CD4 specificities.

This CDR3 has 16 amino acids. The junction had 4 bases not matched to a gene; V was cut back by 2 bases and J by 0 bases. Per germline, CDR1 LNHDA and CDR2 SQIVND (reference sequence). This chain uses TRBV19 with TRBJ2-3, with 8 bases identical to TRBD2. The input for sequencing was whole blood, taken at baseline. This receptor was obtained from an adult who was a healthcare worker with PCR-confirmed SARS-CoV-2 infection or an uninfected control (not recorded which). The CDR3 DNA reads as TGTGCCAGTAGTATACTACTAGCGGCTAGCACAGATACGCAGTATTTT. It translates to CASSILLAASTDTQYF.